These 18 T cell receptor beta chains share one sample of origin, sequenced in a study of vaccination and CD4 T cells after COVID-19. Oncomine TCR Beta short-read sequencing was applied to DNA from cultured CD4+ T cells. TCRdb used MiXCR to reprocess the PCR reads, holding one entry per CDR3 protein. The profile covers about 18,000 distinct CDR3 sequences, with roughly 78% appearing a single time and about a sixth taken by the ten largest. These TCRs' antigens remain unknown. Stated treatment: approximately 9-day PBMC culture with coronavirus spike peptide pools or control peptides (ViraFEST assay). This specimen consisted of CD4+ T cells from blood, cultured in vitro, obtained after SARS-CoV-2 vaccination. The receptor source for this set is a human donor who received a COVID-19 vaccine.

The V call is TRBV27, the J call TRBJ2-3; 11 nucleotides match TRBD1. V lost 3 bases and J lost 5; bases outside the gene matches: 7. Germline values: CDR1 MNHEY, CDR2 SMNVEV (reference sequence). The CDR3 extends over 16 amino acids. CDR3 coding DNA: TGTGCCAGCAGTTTGTTTGTTGGGACAGGGGGAGATACGCAGTATTTT. Translated: CASSLFVGTGGDTQYF.

By sample fraction, this clonotype is medium-sized. The chain carries TRBV6-1 and TRBJ2-5; no firm D call. CDR3 size: 12 residues. V lost 0 bases and J 6 bases, leaving 5 bases between the germline ends. CDR1 and CDR2 (germline): MNHNS, SASEGT. In DNA form, the CDR3 reads TGTGCCAGCAGTGAAGCTGAGCAGACCCAGTACTTC. Translating it yields CASSEAEQTQYF.

V gene TRBV7-3 combines with J gene TRBJ2-1; D might be TRBD2 (6 bases). The CDR3 loop spans 14 amino acids. Germline values: CDR1 SGHTA, CDR2 FQGTGA. With 2 bases removed from V and 5 bases from J, the gap between germline ends came to 10 bases. The CDR3 DNA follows: TGTGCCAGCAGCTTAGCGGGGCACAACAATGAGCAGTTCTTC. Translated, it gives CASSLAGHNNEQFF.

J is TRBJ1-2 and V is TRBV10-3; 9 bases map to TRBD1. The CDR3 covers 16 residues. Germline CDR1 and CDR2: ENHRY and SYGVKD. After removal of 0 bases from V and 0 bases from J, the junction contained 2 bases not matched to a gene. CDR3 loop: CAISESGDRANYGYTF. The CDR3 nucleotides are TGTGCCATCAGTGAGTCAGGGGACAGGGCTAACTATGGCTACACCTTC.

This clonotype was seen more than once but under ten times. This chain uses TRBV19 with TRBJ2-3, with 7 nucleotides matching TRBD1. The germline CDR1 and CDR2 sequences are LNHDA and SQIVND (reference sequence). The ends lost 6 bases at V and 4 bases at J; junction bases unmatched: 7. The CDR3 is 14 residues long. Here the CDR3 reads CASRRGQGADTQYF. For the CDR3, the DNA is TGTGCCAGTAGGAGGGGGCAGGGGGCAGATACGCAGTATTTT. The complete variable domain, with remaining parts taken from reference TRBV19 and TRBJ2-3, reads DGGITQSPKYLFRKEGQNVTLSCEQNLNHDAMYWYRQDPGQGLRLIYYSQIVNDFQKGDIAEGYSVSREKKESFPLTVTSAQKNPTAFYLCASRRGQGADTQYFGPGTRLTVL.

This clonotype showed up just a few times. The rearrangement links TRBV12-3 or TRBV12-4 to TRBJ1-2; possible D gene TRBD1, 5 bases. The CDR3 length is 13 residues. Trimming took 4 bases from V and 8 from J, leaving 14 bases between them. The CDR3 loop reads CASSSGPYGGYTF. The CDR3 DNA is TGTGCCAGCAGTTCGGGGCCCTACGGGGGCTACACCTTC.

The chain recombines TRBV10-1 with TRBJ2-2; a possible D gene is TRBD2 (5 bases). The V end lost 3 bases, the J end lost 4 bases, and 21 bases lay between the germline ends. The length of the CDR3 is 18 residues. Germline V lookup: CDR1 WNHNN, CDR2 SYGVQD (reference sequence). CDR3 nucleotide sequence: TGCGCCAGCAGTGATCGGGCGCTCCGGGGAAGTCCCACCGGGGAGCTGTTTTTT. Amino acid sequence: CASSDRALRGSPTGELFF.

V is TRBV19 and J is TRBJ1-2; D might be TRBD1 (6 bases). The CDR3 totals 15 residues. Trimming removed 7 bases at V and 3 bases at J, with 18 bases between. Germline lookup yields CDR1 LNHDA and CDR2 SQIVND (reference sequence). The CDR3 coding sequence is TGTGCCAGTATCCAAGGGGGGACGACCTACTATGGCTACACCTTC. This gives the protein CASIQGGTTYYGYTF.

The J gene is TRBJ1-2, the V gene TRBV30; D unclear. This CDR3 contains 14 residues. From germline, CDR1 is GTSNPN and CDR2 SVGIG (reference sequence). V dropped 0 bases and J dropped 4 bases, with 12 bases sitting between them. The CDR3 DNA reads TGTGCCTGGAGTGTACAGAGGGTCCGCTATGGCTACACCTTC. Its translation is CAWSVQRVRYGYTF.

The J gene is TRBJ1-1, the V gene TRBV7-8; D gene ambiguous. The germline V gene encodes CDR1 SGHVS and CDR2 FQNEAQ. Trimming left V 1 base short and J 6 bases short, with 12 bases between. This CDR3 is 14 amino acids long. The CDR3 spells CASSLDTVIAEAFF. The CDR3 DNA reads as TGTGCCAGCAGCTTAGATACAGTTATCGCTGAAGCTTTCTTT.

V is TRBV10-3 and J is TRBJ2-3, with D perhaps matching TRBD1 or TRBD2 (5 bases each). In germline, CDR1 is ENHRY, CDR2 SYGVKD. V was cut by 10 bases and J by 7 bases, with 18 bases left in between. The CDR3 is 13 residues long. The CDR3 sequence is CASRASGVNTQYF. CDR3 coding DNA: TGTGCCAGCAGGGCGAGCGGTGTGAATACGCAGTATTTT.

J is TRBJ2-1 and V is TRBV7-3; 7 bases are shared with TRBD1. V gave up 2 bases and J gave up 4 bases; unmatched junction bases: 8. Germline V gene data show CDR1 as SGHTA and CDR2 as FQGTGA. This CDR3 has 16 amino acids. The CDR3 loop reads CASSLRIGTEYNEQFF. DNA for the CDR3: TGTGCCAGCAGCTTACGCATCGGGACAGAATACAATGAGCAGTTCTTC. The variable domain in full, completed from reference TRBV7-3 and TRBJ2-1, reads GAGVSQTPSNKVTEKGKYVELRCDPISGHTALYWYRQSLGQGPEFLIYFQGTGAADDSGLPNDRFFAVRPEGSVSTLKIQRTERGDSAVYLCASSLRIGTEYNEQFFGPGTRLTVL.

A few counts support this clonotype. The chain couples TRBV2 to TRBJ1-5; tentatively, D is TRBD1 (5 bases). Germline V gene lookup returns CDR1 SNHLY and CDR2 FYNNEI. Trimming removed 2 bases from V and 3 bases from J, with 8 bases in between. This CDR3 contains 14 residues. The CDR3 DNA is TGTGCCAGCAGTGAATGGGACGCCAATCAGCCCCAGCATTTT. It codes for CASSEWDANQPQHF.

Notes on this clonotype: At one of its ends the junction is not consistent with the germline gene, which may arise from a read error. The rearrangement joins TRBV5-3 to TRBJ1-2; 7 nucleotides match TRBD1. TRBV5-3 is flagged as an ORF with uncertain function. CDR3 length equals 15 residues. The CDR3 DNA sequence: TGTGCCAGCAGCTATGGGACAGTGTATGGCTATGGCTACACCTTC. Its protein is CASSYGTVYGYGYTF.

The chain links TRBV12-3 or TRBV12-4 to TRBJ1-2, with 7 bases lining up with TRBD1. CDR3 length equals 12 residues. J lost 5 bases, V lost 7 bases, and 4 bases had no gene match. CDR3 in DNA: TGTGCCAGCACCCTGGGACAGTATGGCTACACCTTC. Amino acid sequence: CASTLGQYGYTF.

This rearrangement joins TRBV19 to TRBJ1-1, with 8 bases that match TRBD1. Germline V gene data show CDR1 as LNHDA and CDR2 as SQIVND (reference sequence). V shed 5 bases and J 0 bases; nucleotides not matched to a gene: 5. The CDR3 length is 15 residues. The CDR3 loop reads CASSGGQGMNTEAFF. CDR3 coding DNA: TGTGCCAGTAGTGGCGGACAGGGAATGAACACTGAAGCTTTCTTT.

In this sample, this clonotype turned up once. The chain uses TRBV6-1 and TRBJ1-6; 11 bases fit TRBD1. The CDR3 consists of 17 residues. With 5 bases clipped from V and 2 bases from J, the junction kept 5 bases outside the gene matches. The V gene's germline CDR1 is MNHNS and CDR2 SASEGT. CDR3 amino acids: CASSPGQGEPYNSPLHF. The CDR3 coding sequence is TGTGCCAGCAGTCCGGGACAGGGGGAACCCTATAATTCACCCCTCCACTTT.

The rearrangement uses TRBV12-3 or TRBV12-4 and TRBJ2-7, with D tentatively TRBD1 (6 bases). V was shortened by 3 bases and J by 12 bases, with 15 bases between the two germline ends. The CDR3 is made up of 12 amino acids. CDR3 sequence: CASSFYRQVAYF. CDR3 bases: TGTGCCAGCAGTTTCTACCGACAGGTTGCGTACTTC.